This TCR beta chain was observed in a study of graft-versus-host responses after intestinal transplantation. Study-wide results and caveats: With peak circulating GvH clone levels came an association with early post-transplant HvG declines.

Germline CDR1 SGHDT, CDR2 YYEEEE. Trimming took off 2 bases at V and 3 bases at J, with 12 bases between the two ends. This CDR3 is 15 amino acids long. Method: immunoSEQ multiplex PCR; TCRdb's copy keeps in-frame clones and lacks some. The sample has over 100,000 clones, approximately 92% seen once. Turning to this clone: The antigen remains unidentified.

The sequenced sample was unstimulated CD4+ T cells sorted from spleen or lymph node cells, obtained before transplant. The source of this sequence is a human donor who was the organ donor for an intestinal transplant. The chain employs TRBV5-6 and TRBJ2-1; D possibly uses TRBD1 or TRBD2 (5 bases each). CDR3 nucleotide sequence: TGTGCCAGCAGCTTCCCGGGACCTGGCTACAATGAGCAGTTCTTC. This codes for CASSFPGPGYNEQFF. Using reference TRBV5-6 and TRBJ2-1 for the parts outside the CDR3, the full variable domain is DAGVTQSPTHLIKTRGQQVTLRCSPKSGHDTVSWYQQALGQGPQFIFQYYEEEERQRGNFPDRFSGHQFPNYSSELNVNALLLGDSALYLCASSFPGPGYNEQFFGPGTRLTVL.